The present entry profiles one TCR beta chain with its context. As originally analysed: The authors estimated nucleated cell counts from reference gene primer amplification. The table came from immunoSEQ multiplex PCR; TCRdb's copy has only in-frame clones and leaves some out. That table supplies the V and J calls and clone size; D and trimming were determined from the DNA. The sample lists approximately 300,000 clones; roughly nine tenths were seen once. The CDR3 is 20 amino acids. V lost 7 bases to trimming and J lost 0 bases, with 28 bases between them. CDR1 SEHNR and CDR2 FQNEAQ come from the germline V gene (reference sequence). The record originates from a study of blood T cell repertoires in COVID-19.

The rearrangement joins TRBV7-9 to TRBJ1-3; the D gene is possibly TRBD1 (6 bases). This sequence was found in a man younger than 35 who had recovered from COVID-19. The sequencing input was peripheral blood. Here the CDR3 DNA reads TGTGCCAGCACCTATCTGACAAACAAGCCGGGACAACTCTCTGGAAACACCATATATTTT. Protein sequence: CASTYLTNKPGQLSGNTIYF.